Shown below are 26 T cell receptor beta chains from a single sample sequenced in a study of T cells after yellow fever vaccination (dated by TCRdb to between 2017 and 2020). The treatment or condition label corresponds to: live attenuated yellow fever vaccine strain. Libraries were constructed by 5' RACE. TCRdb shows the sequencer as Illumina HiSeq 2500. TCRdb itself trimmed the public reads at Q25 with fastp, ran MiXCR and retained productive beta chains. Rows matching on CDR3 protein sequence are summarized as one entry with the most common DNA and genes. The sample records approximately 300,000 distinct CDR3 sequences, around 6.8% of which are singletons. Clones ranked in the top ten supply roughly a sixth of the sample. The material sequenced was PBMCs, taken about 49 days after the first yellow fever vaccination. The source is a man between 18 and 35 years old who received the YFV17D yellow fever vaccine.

The DNA for the CDR3 is TGTGCCAGCAGCGTAGTTAGCGGGGGCACAGATACGCAGTATTTT. Residues: CASSVVSGGTDTQYF. This sequence joins TRBV9 and TRBJ2-3, with 8 positions matching TRBD2. CDR1 and CDR2 (germline): SGDLS, YYNGEE. The CDR3 has 15 amino acids. Trimming removed 0 bases from V and 1 base from J; junction bases left unmatched: 1.

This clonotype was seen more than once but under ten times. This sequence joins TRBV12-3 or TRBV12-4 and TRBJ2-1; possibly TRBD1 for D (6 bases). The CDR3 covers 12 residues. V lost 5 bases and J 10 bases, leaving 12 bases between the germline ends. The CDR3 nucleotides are TGTGCCAGCAGTGCAGGGGCCATCGAGCAGTTCTTC. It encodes CASSAGAIEQFF.

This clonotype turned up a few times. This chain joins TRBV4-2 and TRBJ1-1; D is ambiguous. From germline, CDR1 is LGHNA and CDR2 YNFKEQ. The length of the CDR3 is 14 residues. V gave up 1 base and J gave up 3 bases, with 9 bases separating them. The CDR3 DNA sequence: TGTGCCAGCAGCCAAGGGACTGGTGACACTGAAGCTTTCTTT. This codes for CASSQGTGDTEAFF.

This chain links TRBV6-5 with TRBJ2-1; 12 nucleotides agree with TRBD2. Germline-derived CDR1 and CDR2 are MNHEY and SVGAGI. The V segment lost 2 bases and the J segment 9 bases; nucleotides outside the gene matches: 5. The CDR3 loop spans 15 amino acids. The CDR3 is CASSYGLAGGFEQFF. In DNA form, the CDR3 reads TGTGCCAGCAGTTACGGGCTAGCGGGGGGGTTTGAGCAGTTCTTC.

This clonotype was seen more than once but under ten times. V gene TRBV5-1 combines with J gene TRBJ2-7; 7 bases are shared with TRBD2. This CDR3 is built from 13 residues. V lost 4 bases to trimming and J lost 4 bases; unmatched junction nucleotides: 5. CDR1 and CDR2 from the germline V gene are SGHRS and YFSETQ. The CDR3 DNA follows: TGCGCCAGCAGCAGAAGCGGGGTTTACGAGCAGTACTTC. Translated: CASSRSGVYEQYF. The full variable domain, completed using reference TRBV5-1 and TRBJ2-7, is KAGVTQTPRYLIKTRGQQVTLSCSPISGHRSVSWYQQTPGQGLQFLFEYFSETQRNKGNFPGRFSGRQFSNSRSEMNVSTLELGDSALYLCASSRSGVYEQYFGPGTRLTVT.

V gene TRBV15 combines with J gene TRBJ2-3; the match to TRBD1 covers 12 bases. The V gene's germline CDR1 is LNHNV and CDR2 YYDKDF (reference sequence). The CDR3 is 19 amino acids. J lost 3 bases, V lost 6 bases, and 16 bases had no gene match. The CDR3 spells CATSITGTGGARRTDTQYF. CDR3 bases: TGTGCCACCAGTATCACCGGGACAGGGGGCGCCAGAAGAACAGATACGCAGTATTTT. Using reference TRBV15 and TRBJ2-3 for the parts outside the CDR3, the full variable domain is DAMVIQNPRYQVTQFGKPVTLSCSQTLNHNVMYWYQQKSSQAPKLLFHYYDKDFNNEADTPDNFQSRRPNTSFCFLDIRSPGLGDTAMYLCATSITGTGGARRTDTQYFGPGTRLTVL.

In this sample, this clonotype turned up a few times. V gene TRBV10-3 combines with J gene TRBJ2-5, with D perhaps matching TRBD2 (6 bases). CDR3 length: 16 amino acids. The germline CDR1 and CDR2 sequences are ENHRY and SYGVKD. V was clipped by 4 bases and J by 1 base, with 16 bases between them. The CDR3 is CAISGSGRGGQETQYF. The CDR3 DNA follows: TGTGCCATCAGTGGATCGGGGCGGGGCGGCCAAGAGACCCAGTACTTC.

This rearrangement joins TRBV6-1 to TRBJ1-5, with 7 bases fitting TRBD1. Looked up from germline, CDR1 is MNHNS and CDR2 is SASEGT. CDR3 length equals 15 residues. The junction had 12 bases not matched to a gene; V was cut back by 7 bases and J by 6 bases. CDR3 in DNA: TGTGCCAGCAAAGAACATGACAGGGAAAGTCAGCCCCAGCATTTT. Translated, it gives CASKEHDRESQPQHF.

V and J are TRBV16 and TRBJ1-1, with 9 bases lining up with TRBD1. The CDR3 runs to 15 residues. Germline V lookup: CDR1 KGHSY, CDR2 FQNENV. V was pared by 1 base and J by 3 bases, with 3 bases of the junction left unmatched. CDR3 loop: CASSQYRTGDTEAFF. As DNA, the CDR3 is TGTGCCAGCAGCCAATATCGGACAGGGGACACTGAAGCTTTCTTT.

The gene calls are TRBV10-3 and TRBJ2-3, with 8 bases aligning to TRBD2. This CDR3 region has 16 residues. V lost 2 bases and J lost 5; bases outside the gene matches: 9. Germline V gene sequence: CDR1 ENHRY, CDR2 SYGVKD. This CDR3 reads CAISEIQAGVGDTQYF. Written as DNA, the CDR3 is TGTGCCATCAGTGAGATCCAAGCGGGGGTGGGAGATACGCAGTATTTT.

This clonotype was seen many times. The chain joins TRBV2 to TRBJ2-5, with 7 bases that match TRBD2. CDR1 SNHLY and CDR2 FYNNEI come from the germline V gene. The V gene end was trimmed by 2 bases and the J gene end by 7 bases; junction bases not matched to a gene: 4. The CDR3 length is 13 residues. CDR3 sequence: CASSEPGGGTQYF. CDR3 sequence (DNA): TGTGCCAGCAGTGAACCGGGGGGAGGGACCCAGTACTTC. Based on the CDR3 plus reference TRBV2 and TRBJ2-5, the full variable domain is EPEVTQTPSHQVTQMGQEVILRCVPISNHLYFYWYRQILGQKVEFLVSFYNNEISEKSEIFDDQFSVERPDGSNFTLKIRSTKLEDSAMYFCASSEPGGGTQYFGPGTRLLVL.

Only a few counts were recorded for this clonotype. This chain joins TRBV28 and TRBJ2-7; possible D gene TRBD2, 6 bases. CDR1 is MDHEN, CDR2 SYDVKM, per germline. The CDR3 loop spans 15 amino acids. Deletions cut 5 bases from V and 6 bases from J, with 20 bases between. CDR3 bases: TGTGCCAGCAGTGCCCGCCCTGGGGGGAGCGGCGAGCAGTACGTC. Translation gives CASSARPGGSGEQYV.

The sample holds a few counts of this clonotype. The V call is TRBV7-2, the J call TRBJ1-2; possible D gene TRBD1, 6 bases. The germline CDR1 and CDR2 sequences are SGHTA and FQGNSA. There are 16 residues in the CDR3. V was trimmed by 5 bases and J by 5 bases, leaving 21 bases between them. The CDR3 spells CASSARAGAPIYGYTF. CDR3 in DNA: TGTGCCAGCAGCGCGAGAGCGGGGGCGCCTATTTATGGCTACACCTTC.

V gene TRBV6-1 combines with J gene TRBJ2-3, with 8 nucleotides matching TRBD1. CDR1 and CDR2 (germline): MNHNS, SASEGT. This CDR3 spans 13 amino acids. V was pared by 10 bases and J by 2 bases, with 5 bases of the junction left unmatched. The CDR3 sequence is CATLDRDTDTQYF. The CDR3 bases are TGTGCCACCCTGGACAGGGACACAGATACGCAGTATTTT.

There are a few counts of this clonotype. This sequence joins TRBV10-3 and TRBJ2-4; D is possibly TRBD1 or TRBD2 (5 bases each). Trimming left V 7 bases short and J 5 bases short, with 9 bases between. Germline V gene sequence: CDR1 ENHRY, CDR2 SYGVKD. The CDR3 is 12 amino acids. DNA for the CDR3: TGTGCCATCAAGGGACCCGAAAACATTCAGTACTTC. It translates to CAIKGPENIQYF.

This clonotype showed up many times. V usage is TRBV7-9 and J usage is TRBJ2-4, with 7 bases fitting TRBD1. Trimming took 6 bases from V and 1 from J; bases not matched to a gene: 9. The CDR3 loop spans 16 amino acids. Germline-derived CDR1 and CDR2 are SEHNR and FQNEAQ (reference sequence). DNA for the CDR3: TGTGCCAGCAGTTACAAGACAGGGTTGGCCAAAAACATTCAGTACTTC. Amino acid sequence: CASSYKTGLAKNIQYF.

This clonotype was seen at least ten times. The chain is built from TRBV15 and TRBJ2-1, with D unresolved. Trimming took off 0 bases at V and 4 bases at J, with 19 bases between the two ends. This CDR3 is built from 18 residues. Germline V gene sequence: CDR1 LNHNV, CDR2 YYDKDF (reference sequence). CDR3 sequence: CATSRESWARQRYNEQFF. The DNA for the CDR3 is TGTGCCACCAGCAGAGAGTCGTGGGCTAGACAACGATACAATGAGCAGTTCTTC.

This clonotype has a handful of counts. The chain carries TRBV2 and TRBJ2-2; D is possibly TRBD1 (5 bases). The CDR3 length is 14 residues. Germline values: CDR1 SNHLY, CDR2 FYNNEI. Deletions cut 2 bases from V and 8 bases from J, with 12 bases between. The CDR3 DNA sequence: TGTGCCAGCAGTGAACCATTCAGGGTAGGGGAGCTGTTTTTT. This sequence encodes CASSEPFRVGELFF.

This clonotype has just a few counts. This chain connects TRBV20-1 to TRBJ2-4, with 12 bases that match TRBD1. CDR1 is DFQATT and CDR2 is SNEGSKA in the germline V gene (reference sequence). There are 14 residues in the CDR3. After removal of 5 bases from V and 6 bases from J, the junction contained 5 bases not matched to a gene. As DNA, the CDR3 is TGCAGTGCTCGGGGACAGGGGGCGGGAAACATTCAGTACTTC. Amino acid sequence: CSARGQGAGNIQYF.

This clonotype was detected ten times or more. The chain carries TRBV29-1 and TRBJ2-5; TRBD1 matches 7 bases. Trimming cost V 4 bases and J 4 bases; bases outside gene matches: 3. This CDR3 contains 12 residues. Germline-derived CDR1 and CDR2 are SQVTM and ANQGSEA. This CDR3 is CSVGRQGETQYF. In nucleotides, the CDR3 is TGCAGCGTTGGGCGACAGGGAGAGACCCAGTACTTC. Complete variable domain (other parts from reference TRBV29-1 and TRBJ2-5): SAVISQKPSRDICQRGTSLTIQCQVDSQVTMMFWYRQQPGQSLTLIATANQGSEATYESGFVIDKFPISRPNLTFSTLTVSNMSPEDSSIYLCSVGRQGETQYFGPGTRLLVL.

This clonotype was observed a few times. The CDR3 spells CASSLDLLAGNNEQFF. The DNA for the CDR3 is TGTGCCAGCAGCTTAGATCTGCTAGCGGGCAACAATGAGCAGTTCTTC. The genes are TRBV11-2 and TRBJ2-1; 8 bases agree with TRBD2. The germline CDR1 and CDR2 sequences are SGHAT and FQNNGV. This CDR3 spans 16 amino acids. With V trimmed by 0 bases and J by 5 bases, 6 bases remained unmatched.

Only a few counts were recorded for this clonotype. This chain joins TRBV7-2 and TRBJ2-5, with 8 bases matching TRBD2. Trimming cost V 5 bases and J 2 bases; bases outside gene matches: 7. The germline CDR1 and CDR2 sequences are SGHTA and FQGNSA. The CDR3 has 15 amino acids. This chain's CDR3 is CASSLQLAVQETQYF. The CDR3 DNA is TGTGCCAGCAGCCTGCAACTAGCGGTTCAAGAGACCCAGTACTTC.

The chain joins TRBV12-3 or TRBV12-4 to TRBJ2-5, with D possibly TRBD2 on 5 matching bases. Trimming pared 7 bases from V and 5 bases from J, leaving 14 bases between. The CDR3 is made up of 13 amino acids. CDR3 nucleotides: TGTGCCAGCACCGGACGGAGGTCGGAGACCCAGTACTTC. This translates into CASTGRRSETQYF.

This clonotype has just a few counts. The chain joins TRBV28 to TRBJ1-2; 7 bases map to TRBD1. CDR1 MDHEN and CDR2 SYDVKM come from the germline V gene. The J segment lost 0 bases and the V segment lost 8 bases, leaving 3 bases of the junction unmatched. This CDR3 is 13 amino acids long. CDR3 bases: TGTGCCAGCCGACAGGGAGCTAACTATGGCTACACCTTC. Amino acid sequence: CASRQGANYGYTF.

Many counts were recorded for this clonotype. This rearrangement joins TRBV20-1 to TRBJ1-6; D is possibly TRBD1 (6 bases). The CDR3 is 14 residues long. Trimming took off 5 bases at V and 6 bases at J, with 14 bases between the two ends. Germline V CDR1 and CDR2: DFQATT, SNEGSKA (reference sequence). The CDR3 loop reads CSAGTGFLNSPLHF. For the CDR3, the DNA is TGCAGTGCTGGTACAGGGTTCCTTAATTCACCCCTCCACTTT.

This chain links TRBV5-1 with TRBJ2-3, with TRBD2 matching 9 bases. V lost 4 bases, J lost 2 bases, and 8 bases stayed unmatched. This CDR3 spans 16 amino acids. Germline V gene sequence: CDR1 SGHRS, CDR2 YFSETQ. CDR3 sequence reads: CASSRWSGGFTDTQYF. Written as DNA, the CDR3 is TGCGCCAGCAGCCGCTGGAGCGGGGGGTTCACAGATACGCAGTATTTT.